Shown below are 32 T cell receptor beta chains from a single sample sequenced in a study of T cells in Graves' hyperthyroidism and ophthalmopathy. Amplified regions were TCR beta CDR3 sequences from RNA transcripts. The HTBI primer set was used in a first-round RT-PCR of the TCR CDR3. TCRdb passed the multiplex PCR reads through MiXCR, listing each CDR3 protein once. The table records approximately 520,000 distinct CDR3 sequences, around 21% of them present only once. Sequenced material: blood. Source of these receptors: a man younger than 35 with Graves' hyperthyroidism.

This clonotype came up a few times. The chain joins TRBV12-3 or TRBV12-4 to TRBJ2-2, with 8 positions matching TRBD2. The CDR3 has 14 residues. The trim removed 9 bases at V and 3 bases at J, leaving 6 bases unmatched. The CDR3 region is CASTGGGYTGELFF. CDR3 DNA: TGTGCCAGTACTGGCGGGGGGTACACCGGGGAGCTGTTTTTT.

About this clonotype itself: A junction boundary mismatches the germline segment, possibly from a read error. The chain joins TRBV24-1 to TRBJ2-2; a weak D match, TRBD1 (6 bases). Germline V gene sequence: CDR1 KGHDR, CDR2 SFDVKD. CDR3 length equals 15 residues. The DNA of the CDR3 is TGTGCCACCAGTGATCCAACATGGGACACCGGGGAGCTGTGTTTT. It translates to CATSDPTWDTGELCF.

At least ten counts were recorded for this clonotype. This chain uses TRBV27 with TRBJ1-6; no clear D. Germline CDR1 MNHEY, CDR2 SMNVEV (reference sequence). Trimming left V 2 bases short and J 3 bases short, with 8 bases between. This CDR3 spans 15 amino acids. CDR3 amino acids: CASSLRAFYNSPLHF. In DNA, the CDR3 is TGTGCCAGCAGTTTACGGGCGTTCTATAATTCACCCCTCCACTTT.

In this sample, this clonotype turned up many times. The rearrangement links TRBV27 to TRBJ1-2, with TRBD1 matching 8 bases. V gave up 5 bases and J gave up 0 bases; unmatched junction bases: 8. The CDR3 consists of 16 residues. Germline CDR1 and CDR2: MNHEY and SMNVEV (reference sequence). CDR3 loop: CASSPTTGGTNYGYTF. The DNA for the CDR3 is TGTGCCAGCAGTCCAACCACAGGGGGAACTAACTATGGCTACACCTTC.

This clonotype was seen ten or more times. This rearrangement joins TRBV11-2 to TRBJ1-1; D is perhaps TRBD1 (5 bases). The CDR3 loop spans 15 amino acids. Germline V lookup: CDR1 SGHAT, CDR2 FQNNGV. The V gene lost 5 bases and the J gene lost 3 bases, with 16 bases spanning the gap. For the CDR3, the DNA is TGTGCCAGCAGCCCAAGGACGGGGGGGGACACTGAAGCTTTCTTT. Its protein is CASSPRTGGDTEAFF.

This clonotype was counted between two and nine times. The V call is TRBV2, the J call TRBJ2-7; 16 bases align to TRBD2. The ends lost 6 bases at V and 4 bases at J; junction bases unmatched: 12. This CDR3 is built from 18 residues. Germline CDR1 SNHLY, CDR2 FYNNEI. The DNA for the CDR3 is TGTGCCAGCAGCGACCCGGGACTAGCGGGGGGGCTCTCTTACGAGCAGTACTTC. Translation gives CASSDPGLAGGLSYEQYF.

This clonotype was seen many times. The rearrangement uses TRBV19 and TRBJ2-6; TRBD1 matches 9 bases. In germline, CDR1 is LNHDA, CDR2 SQIVND (reference sequence). Trimming cost V 7 bases and J 4 bases; bases outside gene matches: 5. The CDR3 has 15 residues. CDR3 loop: CASNPGTGGANVLTF. CDR3 bases: TGTGCCAGTAATCCCGGGACAGGGGGGGCCAACGTCCTGACTTTC.

This clonotype has a handful of counts. The chain couples TRBV5-1 to TRBJ1-5; 11 nucleotides align to TRBD1. CDR1 and CDR2 (germline): SGHRS, YFSETQ. The CDR3 covers 18 residues. J lost 3 bases, V lost 0 bases, and 8 bases had no gene match. The CDR3 region is CASSLAPGQGGPNQPQHF. The CDR3 DNA follows: TGCGCCAGCAGCTTGGCCCCGGGACAGGGGGGTCCCAATCAGCCCCAGCATTTT.

V usage is TRBV19 and J usage is TRBJ2-2; 7 positions agree with TRBD1. After removal of 5 bases from V and 5 bases from J, the junction contained 8 bases not matched to a gene. This CDR3 is 15 amino acids long. Germline lookup yields CDR1 LNHDA and CDR2 SQIVND (reference sequence). The CDR3 region is CASSATGTVTGELFF. CDR3 bases: TGTGCCAGTAGTGCAACCGGGACAGTGACCGGGGAGCTGTTTTTT.

In this sample, this clonotype turned up many times. The chain couples TRBV6-1 to TRBJ1-1, with D unclear. Trimming shortened V by 8 bases and J by 8 bases, and 21 bases separated the two germline ends. The CDR3 is 14 residues long. The germline gives CDR1 MNHNS, CDR2 SASEGT. The CDR3: CASCSVVDLVEAFF. The CDR3 DNA follows: TGTGCCAGCTGCTCGGTCGTTGACTTAGTCGAAGCTTTCTTT.

Ten or more counts support this clonotype. The rearrangement uses TRBV6-5 and TRBJ2-7; TRBD2 aligns across 9 bases. Germline CDR1 and CDR2: MNHEY and SVGAGI. V lost 0 bases to trimming and J lost 5 bases; unmatched junction nucleotides: 2. This CDR3 spans 14 amino acids. In DNA form, the CDR3 reads TGTGCCAGCAGTTACTCGCGGGGGGGCCACGAGCAGTACTTC. Its protein is CASSYSRGGHEQYF.

This clonotype showed up many times. The gene calls are TRBV7-2 and TRBJ1-5; D gene uncertain. Germline lookup yields CDR1 SGHTA and CDR2 FQGNSA. The CDR3 runs 15 residues. The V end lost 0 bases, the J end lost 6 bases, and 12 bases lay between the germline ends. The CDR3 DNA sequence: TGTGCCAGCAGCTTAGCGCCTGGGCAGCTTCAGCCCCAGCATTTT. Protein product: CASSLAPGQLQPQHF.

The genes are TRBV28 and TRBJ2-7; D is unclear. Per germline, CDR1 MDHEN and CDR2 SYDVKM. The CDR3 totals 14 residues. V dropped 6 bases and J dropped 1 base, with 13 bases sitting between them. The CDR3 nucleotides are TGTGCCAGCAGGAGAAGTAGGTGGTCCTACGAGCAGTACTTC. Translating gives CASRRSRWSYEQYF.

In this sample, this clonotype turned up a few times. Here the CDR3 reads CASSIEGQGGQPQHF. CDR3 DNA sequence: TGTGCCAGTAGTATAGAGGGACAGGGAGGGCAGCCCCAGCATTTT. The chain joins TRBV19 to TRBJ1-5, with TRBD1 identical over 9 bases. The CDR3 loop spans 15 amino acids. Germline V gene data show CDR1 as LNHDA and CDR2 as SQIVND (reference sequence). The J segment lost 7 bases and the V segment lost 0 bases, leaving 4 bases of the junction unmatched.

This chain connects TRBV28 to TRBJ2-7; TRBD2 might be the D (7 bases). There are 14 residues in the CDR3. The germline gives CDR1 MDHEN, CDR2 SYDVKM. V was pared by 3 bases and J by 5 bases, with 14 bases between. The CDR3, as DNA: TGTGCCAGCAGTTTCGGGGGGCGTCCGGACGAGCAGTACTTC. Translation gives CASSFGGRPDEQYF.

This clonotype occurred once. The chain is built from TRBV6-2 or TRBV6-3 and TRBJ2-7; 7 bases fit TRBD2. Unmatched junction bases numbered 7, after V lost 0 bases and J lost 5 bases. The germline V gene has CDR1 MNHEY and CDR2 SVGEGT. CDR3 size: 15 residues. In DNA form, the CDR3 reads TGTGCCAGCAGTTACTCGAGACTAGCATCCGACGAGCAGTACTTC. Encoded protein: CASSYSRLASDEQYF.

This clonotype came up many times. This rearrangement joins TRBV9 to TRBJ1-3; TRBD1 might be the D (5 bases). This CDR3 region has 14 residues. V shed 2 bases and J shed 4 bases, with 10 bases lying between them. Germline V lookup: CDR1 SGDLS, CDR2 YYNGEE. CDR3 region: CASSVGGAGNTIYF. CDR3 in DNA: TGTGCCAGCAGCGTTGGAGGGGCCGGAAACACCATATATTTT.

This clonotype has ten or more counts. The chain couples TRBV20-1 to TRBJ2-3; D gene uncertain. This CDR3 contains 11 residues. Trimming took off 3 bases at V and 6 bases at J, with 7 bases between the two ends. The germline CDR1 and CDR2 sequences are DFQATT and SNEGSKA (reference sequence). CDR3 bases: TGCAGTGCTAGTTGGCGTGATACGCAGTATTTT. This translates into CSASWRDTQYF.

This clonotype was observed many times. The genes are TRBV12-3 or TRBV12-4 and TRBJ1-5; a possible D gene is TRBD1 (5 bases). V was trimmed by 4 bases and J by 0 bases, leaving 10 bases between them. The length of the CDR3 is 15 residues. CDR3 loop: CASSSKGYSNQPQHF. The CDR3 DNA reads as TGTGCCAGCAGTTCCAAGGGGTATAGCAATCAGCCCCAGCATTTT.

This clonotype was observed at least ten times. The chain has TRBV29-1 and TRBJ2-7; D is perhaps TRBD1 (5 bases). V was pared by 1 base and J by 0 bases, with 10 bases between. CDR3 length equals 14 residues. Germline CDR1 and CDR2: SQVTM and ANQGSEA. As DNA, the CDR3 is TGCAGCGTTGAAGGGGGCCAGCCCTCCTACGAGCAGTACTTC. Translation: CSVEGGQPSYEQYF.

Ten or more counts support this clonotype. V and J are TRBV4-2 and TRBJ1-2; D may be TRBD1 (5 bases). The CDR3 runs 16 residues. CDR1 is LGHNA, CDR2 YNFKEQ, per germline. Trimming pared 4 bases from V and 7 bases from J, leaving 22 bases between. CDR3 amino acids: CASSPSVRAHGGGYTF. As DNA, the CDR3 is TGTGCCAGCAGCCCAAGTGTACGGGCCCACGGGGGTGGCTACACCTTC.

V usage is TRBV12-3 or TRBV12-4 and J usage is TRBJ1-2, with D uncertain. Trimming removed 3 bases at V and 2 bases at J, with 10 bases between. The CDR3 runs to 14 residues. The CDR3 DNA reads as TGTGCCAGCAGTTTTTGGGGTAACAACTATGGCTACACCTTC. Its protein is CASSFWGNNYGYTF.

This clonotype has a count of ten or more. The chain couples TRBV6-2 or TRBV6-3 to TRBJ2-5, with 7 nucleotides matching TRBD2. The junction had 6 bases not matched to a gene; V was cut back by 5 bases and J by 3 bases. The CDR3 runs 14 residues. CDR1 is MNHEY, CDR2 SVGEGT, per germline. CDR3 DNA: TGTGCCAGCAGTCAGGGTGGGACTAAAGAGACCCAGTACTTC. This codes for CASSQGGTKETQYF.

This clonotype was seen at least ten times. The chain combines TRBV19 with TRBJ1-2; 10 bases map to TRBD1. This CDR3 has 15 residues. Germline-derived CDR1 and CDR2 are LNHDA and SQIVND (reference sequence). J lost 7 bases, V lost 2 bases, and 7 bases had no gene match. As DNA, the CDR3 is TGTGCCAGTAGTATAAACCCCGGGACAGGGGTTGGCTACACCTTC. This encodes CASSINPGTGVGYTF.

About this clonotype itself: A much larger clone lies a single base off, so this may be a read error. The chain employs TRBV28 and TRBJ2-3; 9 bases match TRBD2. V gave up 4 bases and J gave up 2 bases; unmatched junction bases: 10. This CDR3 is built from 17 residues. The germline V gene has CDR1 MDHEN and CDR2 SYDVKM. Written as DNA, the CDR3 is TGTGCCAGCAGTTCCTCGGAAGCGGGGGGTGTCACAGATACGCAGTATTTT. Protein product: CASSSSEAGGVTDTQYF.

At least ten counts were recorded for this clonotype. V is TRBV9 and J is TRBJ1-3; a possible D gene is TRBD1 (5 bases). Germline loops: CDR1 SGDLS, CDR2 YYNGEE. V lost 0 bases and J 2 bases, leaving 12 bases between the germline ends. This CDR3 spans 16 amino acids. As DNA, the CDR3 is TGTGCCAGCAGCGTAGGGGAGACAGAGACTGGAAACACCATATATTTT. It codes for CASSVGETETGNTIYF.

The chain combines TRBV6-1 with TRBJ2-7, with TRBD1 matching over 7 bases. The CDR3 length is 15 residues. Germline assignment: CDR1 MNHNS and CDR2 SASEGT. V shed 6 bases, J shed 0 bases, and the junction held 8 bases outside the gene matches. The CDR3, as DNA: TGTGCCAGCAGCCTAACAGGGGCCTTCTCCTACGAGCAGTACTTC. Its protein product is CASSLTGAFSYEQYF.

Many counts were recorded for this clonotype. The chain links TRBV28 to TRBJ1-1, with D unresolved. Trimming pared 5 bases from V and 7 bases from J, leaving 14 bases between. CDR1 and CDR2 (germline): MDHEN, SYDVKM. The CDR3 runs to 13 residues. The CDR3 nucleotides read TGTGCCAGCAGTCCCGCAGCGGGGTTTGAAGCTTTCTTT. It codes for CASSPAAGFEAFF. Drawing the rest from reference TRBV28 and TRBJ1-1, the complete variable domain is DVKVTQSSRYLVKRTGEKVFLECVQDMDHENMFWYRQDPGLGLRLIYFSYDVKMKEKGDIPEGYSVSREKKERFSLILESASTNQTSMYLCASSPAAGFEAFFGQGTRLTVV.

This clonotype was counted at least ten times. This chain uses TRBV2 with TRBJ1-2; 11 bases align to TRBD1. V trimming: 6 bases; J trimming: 3 bases; junction bases outside the gene matches: 3. CDR1 SNHLY and CDR2 FYNNEI come from the germline V gene. This CDR3 is built from 14 residues. The CDR3 here is CASRWTGGYYGYTF. CDR3 DNA: TGTGCCAGCAGATGGACAGGGGGCTACTATGGCTACACCTTC.

This clonotype was recorded many times. The chain links TRBV12-3 or TRBV12-4 to TRBJ1-3; possibly TRBD1 for D (5 bases). Between the trimmed V and J ends, which lost 0 bases and 0 bases, there was a span of 9 bases. The CDR3 length is 16 residues. DNA of the CDR3: TGTGCCAGCAGTTTAGCAGGACATACCTCTGGAAACACCATATATTTT. Its translation is CASSLAGHTSGNTIYF.

This clonotype was found a few times. This sequence joins TRBV29-1 and TRBJ2-4; D is unresolved. The CDR3 totals 14 residues. The germline V gene has CDR1 SQVTM and CDR2 ANQGSEA. V was pared by 4 bases and J by 9 bases, with 19 bases between. CDR3 nucleotide sequence: TGCAGCGTTGCAAATACGCCCTCTCTGAGCATTCAGTACTTC. It yields the protein CSVANTPSLSIQYF.

This clonotype was found many times. The rearrangement uses TRBV7-6 and TRBJ2-7, with D perhaps matching TRBD1 or TRBD2 (5 bases each). Germline CDR1 SGHVS, CDR2 FNYEAQ. This CDR3 spans 15 amino acids. V lost 7 bases and J lost 5, with 21 bases in between. CDR3 sequence (DNA): TGTGCCAGCAACACCAGGTGGGGACGGCCCGACGAGCAGTACTTC. The encoded protein is CASNTRWGRPDEQYF.